The source of this T cell receptor beta chain is a study of T-cell memory formation after mild COVID-19. Overall study findings and caveats: Among CD4+ contracting clones, most were CM and EM, and CD8+ ones EMRA. Balance between CD4 and CD8 was seen in clones contracting day 15 to 85, and a CD4+ lean was seen in later expanders.

Constant-segment-primed 5'RACE gave TCR alpha and TCR beta cDNA libraries with sample barcodes and UMIs. Using its own MiXCR run on the 5' RACE reads, TCRdb lists one record per CDR3 protein. Counted here are under 250,000 distinct CDR3 sequences, 15% to 19% occurring once; the ten biggest clones make up less than 2.5%. The germline V gene has CDR1 KGHSH and CDR2 LQKENI. J lost 9 bases, V lost 0 bases, and 7 bases had no gene match. This CDR3 contains 16 residues. This clonotype was seen many times. The antigen is unknown. The chain links TRBV18 to TRBJ2-1; 11 nucleotides match TRBD2. The sequenced material came from PBMCs or a T cell subset sorted from them (not recorded which). This clonotype originated in an adult woman who had mild COVID-19 (a few samples of this study predate the infection). Cell type and time point are not known. CDR3 residues: CASSPPTSGAYGEQFF. CDR3 in DNA: TGTGCCAGCTCACCACCGACTAGCGGGGCTTATGGTGAGCAGTTCTTC.